These 21 T cell receptor beta chains originate from one sample sequenced in a study of technical replicates of blood from a handful of donors (dated by TCRdb to about 2017). The library was obtained by the immunoSEQ multiplex PCR assay. The clones in this table, taken by TCRdb from immuneACCESS, are in-frame only. Not every clone is retained; where verified, under half of the shortfall comes from an unresolved V gene, and the cause of the rest is unknown. The sample data list approximately 79,000 clones, and around 97% of these were observed just once. The top ten constitute 0.18% of the sample. Material: T cells isolated from PBMCs. These receptors originate from a human donor in good health.

The sample holds one count of this clone. The chain uses TRBV7-9 and TRBJ2-1; D possibly corresponds to TRBD2 (7 bases). This CDR3 has 15 residues. Looked up from germline, CDR1 is SEHNR and CDR2 is FQNEAQ (reference sequence). The germline V and J ends were trimmed by 5 bases and 7 bases, with 18 bases remaining between them. The CDR3 sequence is CASSLGGLGENEQFF. CDR3 nucleotides: TGTGCCAGCAGCCTCGGGGGGCTTGGAGAAAATGAGCAGTTCTTC.

The genes are TRBV4-1 and TRBJ2-5; a possible D gene is TRBD2 (7 bases). Germline-derived CDR1 and CDR2 are MGHRA and YSYEKL. The CDR3 consists of 15 residues. V lost 0 bases, J lost 9 bases, and 17 bases lay in between. The CDR3: CASSQEGGLFSAQYF. CDR3 DNA sequence: TGCGCCAGCAGCCAAGAGGGGGGGCTATTTTCGGCCCAGTACTTC.

The chain couples TRBV7-9 to TRBJ1-1; tentative D call: TRBD1 (6 bases). The germline gives CDR1 SEHNR, CDR2 FQNEAQ (reference sequence). With 5 bases removed from V and 4 bases from J, the gap between germline ends came to 29 bases. CDR3 size: 19 residues. CDR3 DNA sequence: TGTGCCAGCAGCCCCGGTAATTTTTTTCGTACAGGGCCAAGCACTGAAGCTTTCTTT. Its protein product is CASSPGNFFRTGPSTEAFF.

The V gene is TRBV19, the J gene TRBJ2-1; 7 bases agree with TRBD2. V lost 7 bases and J lost 4; bases outside the gene matches: 7. Per the germline V gene, CDR1 is LNHDA and CDR2 is SQIVND (reference sequence). The CDR3 length is 14 residues. In nucleotides, the CDR3 is TGTGCCAGTAAAATAGCGGGTCCGTACAATGAGCAGTTCTTC. Its protein is CASKIAGPYNEQFF.

This rearrangement joins TRBV5-1 to TRBJ1-1, with 7 nucleotides matching TRBD1. V lost 0 bases, J lost 4 bases, and 6 bases stayed unmatched. Looked up from germline, CDR1 is SGHRS and CDR2 is YFSETQ. The CDR3 is 15 residues long. The CDR3 bases are TGCGCCAGCAGCTTGGTACCCCAGGGGGTCACTGAAGCTTTCTTT. It encodes CASSLVPQGVTEAFF.

This sequence joins TRBV28 and TRBJ1-5; D is possibly TRBD1 (6 bases). Trimming took off 6 bases at V and 6 bases at J, with 9 bases between the two ends. In germline, CDR1 is MDHEN, CDR2 SYDVKM. This CDR3 comprises 12 residues. The CDR3 DNA reads as TGTGCCAGCAGCCTACAGGGTCAGCCCCAGCATTTT. Amino acid sequence: CASSLQGQPQHF. Full variable domain (remainder filled in from reference TRBV28 and TRBJ1-5): DVKVTQSSRYLVKRTGEKVFLECVQDMDHENMFWYRQDPGLGLRLIYFSYDVKMKEKGDIPEGYSVSREKKERFSLILESASTNQTSMYLCASSLQGQPQHFGDGTRLSIL.

This chain uses TRBV18 with TRBJ1-1; no reliable D call. CDR3 length: 13 residues. V was pared by 3 bases and J by 3 bases, with 8 bases between. Germline V gene data show CDR1 as KGHSH and CDR2 as LQKENI. The CDR3 bases are TGTGCCAGCTCACCTCTCCCCCACACTGAAGCTTTCTTT. This encodes CASSPLPHTEAFF.

The J gene is TRBJ2-7, the V gene TRBV6-5; D might be TRBD1 (5 bases). Between the trimmed V and J ends, which lost 6 bases and 4 bases, there was a span of 7 bases. Germline V gene sequence: CDR1 MNHEY, CDR2 SVGAGI. The length of the CDR3 is 11 residues. This CDR3 is CASRAGYEQYF. The CDR3 nucleotides read TGTGCCAGCAGGGCAGGGTACGAGCAGTACTTC.

In DNA form, the CDR3 reads TGTGCCAGCAGCTTGGATGCAGGGGTCCACGAGCAGTACTTC. It encodes CASSLDAGVHEQYF. This chain joins TRBV7-9 and TRBJ2-7; tentatively, D is TRBD1 (6 bases). The V end was cut by 3 bases, the J end by 5 bases, with 14 bases between. Per the germline V gene, CDR1 is SEHNR and CDR2 is FQNEAQ (reference sequence). The CDR3 has 14 amino acids.

The chain combines TRBV6-5 with TRBJ1-1, with a tentative D call TRBD1 (5 bases). CDR1 and CDR2 (germline): MNHEY, SVGAGI. CDR3 length: 15 amino acids. V shed 5 bases and J shed 7 bases, with 20 bases lying between them. This CDR3 is CASSRSSYGGSEAFF. The CDR3, as DNA: TGTGCCAGCAGTCGAAGCAGTTACGGGGGAAGTGAAGCTTTCTTT.

The chain joins TRBV6-5 to TRBJ2-3; D uncertain. Germline V gene lookup returns CDR1 MNHEY and CDR2 SVGAGI. V lost 6 bases and J lost 4, with 17 bases in between. The CDR3 sequence is 15 residues long. The CDR3 DNA reads TGTGCCAGCAGGAAAACTTACGGAGAGGCAGATACGCAGTATTTT. Residues: CASRKTYGEADTQYF.

The chain has TRBV28 and TRBJ2-6; 8 nucleotides align to TRBD1. CDR1 is MDHEN and CDR2 is SYDVKM in the germline V gene. Trimming took 9 bases from V and 0 from J; bases not matched to a gene: 7. The CDR3 spans 16 residues. CDR3 region: CASRTGKTSGANVLTF. In DNA, the CDR3 is TGTGCCAGTCGGACAGGGAAGACCTCTGGGGCCAACGTCCTGACTTTC.

The rearrangement links TRBV19 to TRBJ2-2, with 7 bases matching TRBD1. CDR1 is LNHDA, CDR2 SQIVND, per germline (reference sequence). V gave up 3 bases and J gave up 5 bases; unmatched junction bases: 15. The CDR3 extends over 18 amino acids. CDR3: CASSIPGTASLGTGELFF. DNA for the CDR3: TGTGCCAGTAGTATTCCGGGGACAGCCTCCTTAGGGACCGGGGAGCTGTTTTTT.

The chain has TRBV11-2 and TRBJ1-4, with D possibly matching TRBD1 (6 bases). V lost 5 bases and J 5 bases, leaving 12 bases between the germline ends. The CDR3 sequence is 14 residues long. Germline values: CDR1 SGHAT, CDR2 FQNNGV. The CDR3 DNA follows: TGTGCCAGCAGCACAGGGCTGGGAAATGAAAAACTGTTTTTT. Its protein is CASSTGLGNEKLFF.

The chain uses TRBV6-5 and TRBJ2-7, with 10 positions matching TRBD2. This CDR3 is 15 amino acids long. The ends lost 6 bases at V and 6 bases at J; junction bases unmatched: 11. In germline, CDR1 is MNHEY, CDR2 SVGAGI. The CDR3, as DNA: TGTGCCAGCAGACTGGCCGGGACTAGCGTATTCGAGCAGTACTTC. Amino acid sequence: CASRLAGTSVFEQYF.

This chain connects TRBV6-5 to TRBJ2-7; the D gene is possibly TRBD2 (5 bases). The germline V gene has CDR1 MNHEY and CDR2 SVGAGI. The CDR3 totals 13 residues. V lost 2 bases and J lost 7, with 12 bases in between. DNA of the CDR3: TGTGCCAGCAGTTACGGACCCCCGGGGGAGCAGTACTTC. Its translation is CASSYGPPGEQYF.

The rearrangement joins TRBV4-1 to TRBJ2-7, with D perhaps TRBD1 (5 bases). The ends were cut back, 1 base at V and 3 bases at J, with 13 bases in the middle. The CDR3 length is 15 residues. Looked up from germline, CDR1 is MGHRA and CDR2 is YSYEKL. DNA for the CDR3: TGCGCCAGCAGCCAAGGGCAAGGGGAACTCTACGAGCAGTACTTC. It specifies CASSQGQGELYEQYF.

The rearrangement uses TRBV2 and TRBJ2-4; D not certain. V shed 3 bases and J shed 0 bases, with 6 bases lying between them. Germline CDR1 SNHLY, CDR2 FYNNEI. The CDR3 runs to 14 residues. CDR3 DNA sequence: TGTGCCAGCAGTGATGGCAGAGCCAAAAACATTCAGTACTTC. Translated, it gives CASSDGRAKNIQYF.

A single count supports this clone. This chain links TRBV6-5 with TRBJ2-7; D gene unclear. The CDR3 has 12 amino acids. In germline, CDR1 is MNHEY, CDR2 SVGAGI. V shed 3 bases and J shed 7 bases, with 10 bases lying between them. CDR3 coding DNA: TGTGCCAGCAGTTATAACTATGGAGAGCAGTACTTC. Amino acid sequence: CASSYNYGEQYF.

This chain uses TRBV5-1 with TRBJ2-1; 9 bases line up with TRBD1. CDR1 is SGHRS, CDR2 YFSETQ, per germline. V dropped 2 bases and J dropped 7; count of bases not matched to a gene: 7. The length of the CDR3 is 15 residues. The CDR3 reads CASSFVGQGSNEQFF. CDR3 sequence (DNA): TGCGCCAGCAGCTTTGTGGGACAGGGTTCTAATGAGCAGTTCTTC.

CDR3 region: CASSLTQASGELFF. In DNA form, the CDR3 reads TGTGCCAGCAGCTTAACCCAAGCTTCCGGGGAGCTGTTTTTT. The chain is built from TRBV7-2 and TRBJ2-2; D unresolved. Germline values: CDR1 SGHTA, CDR2 FQGNSA. This CDR3 comprises 14 residues. The V and J ends lost 2 bases and 6 bases respectively, with 10 bases between them.